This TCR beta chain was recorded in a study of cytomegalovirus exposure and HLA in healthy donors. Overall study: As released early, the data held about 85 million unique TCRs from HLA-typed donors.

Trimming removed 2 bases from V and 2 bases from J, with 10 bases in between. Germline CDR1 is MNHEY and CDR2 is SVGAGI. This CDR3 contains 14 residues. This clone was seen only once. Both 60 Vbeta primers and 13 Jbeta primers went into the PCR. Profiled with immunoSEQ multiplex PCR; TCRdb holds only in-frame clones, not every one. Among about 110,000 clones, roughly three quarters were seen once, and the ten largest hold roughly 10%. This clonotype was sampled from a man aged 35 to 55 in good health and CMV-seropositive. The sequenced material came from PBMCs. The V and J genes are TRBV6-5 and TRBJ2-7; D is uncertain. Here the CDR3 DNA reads TGTGCCAGCAGTTACCGAGGTTTGGCCTACGAGCAGTACTTC. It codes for CASSYRGLAYEQYF.